The text below deals with one T cell receptor beta chain. Its specificity is not known. The data are from a study of blood T cells in healthy people across ages. Per sample, a minimum of 6 million PBMCs were isolated. Study-wide results and limits: CMV status of donors was unknown, possibly confounding expanded clonotype changes.

The CDR3 runs to 12 residues. From germline, CDR1 is DFQATT and CDR2 SNEGSKA (reference sequence). Trimming cost V 6 bases and J 5 bases; bases outside gene matches: 7. A J-beta primer mix and a sample-barcoded 5' primer were used in a second PCR of roughly 7 to 12 cycles. All samples gave at least 2.5 million CDR3-containing paired-end reads. TCRdb reprocessed the 5' RACE reads with MiXCR, giving one entry per CDR3 protein. The repertoire holds about 780,000 distinct CDR3 sequences, with about 42% as singletons. The specimen sequenced was blood. The source is a man older than 75 in good health. The chain is built from TRBV20-1 and TRBJ2-7; 7 nucleotides align to TRBD1. CDR3 bases: TGCAGTGCCAATGCCAGGGGGAACGAGCAGTACTTC. It is translated as CSANARGNEQYF.